This T cell receptor (beta chain) was sequenced in a study of cytomegalovirus exposure and HLA in healthy donors. This table comes from immunoSEQ multiplex PCR, and its TCRdb copy is limited to in-frame clones, with some not included. There are around 150,000 clones in the sample; approximately 84% occur only once, and 9.5% to 13% lies in the top ten. Input material: PBMCs. This TCR derives from a young man in good health and CMV-seropositive.

The CDR3 DNA reads as TGTGCCAGCAGCCCAGAATCCGAGCAGTACTTC. Translating gives CASSPESEQYF. This chain uses TRBV7-9 with TRBJ2-7; D not resolved. CDR1 and CDR2 (germline): SEHNR, FQNEAQ (reference sequence). V lost 5 bases and J 6 bases, leaving 8 bases between the germline ends. This CDR3 contains 11 residues.